The entry below describes one T cell receptor beta chain. Its matching antigen is unknown. This entry comes from a study of cytomegalovirus exposure and HLA in healthy donors. The donors were members of the validation cohort, which comprised 120 subjects and was separate from the first cohort of 600 to 800 subjects. The protocol was immunoSEQ multiplex PCR, while the TCRdb copy is restricted to in-frame clones and leaves out a portion. The sample carries about 130,000 clones, 95% to 96% recorded once. The CDR3 loop spans 16 amino acids. With 5 bases clipped from V and 3 bases from J, the junction kept 10 bases outside the gene matches. Germline V CDR1 and CDR2: SGHTA, FQGNSA. Overall study findings and caveats: Researchers reported that a few CMV-associated chains were confirmed in vitro as CMV antigen-specific.

Sequenced input: PBMCs. This receptor was obtained from a man younger than 35 in good health and CMV-seronegative. The V call is TRBV7-2, the J call TRBJ2-1; TRBD1 matches at 7 bases. CDR3 loop: CASSAGTASFYNEQFF. The CDR3 DNA reads TGTGCCAGCAGCGCCGGGACAGCGAGTTTCTACAATGAGCAGTTCTTC.